The 20 T cell receptor beta chains reported below all come from one sample, sequenced in a study of blood T cells in healthy people across ages. Combining a sample-barcoded 5' primer with a J-beta primer mix, a second PCR ran for roughly 7 to 12 cycles. TCRdb re-called the 5' RACE reads through MiXCR, storing one row per CDR3 protein. The table lists nearly 800,000 distinct CDR3 sequences, 20% to 25% of them singletons, with under 4.5% in the top ten. The data were also submitted as part of a second study, on T cells of mothers and their children.

Sequenced sample: blood. All receptors derive from a boy aged 5-17 years in good health.

This chain connects TRBV7-2 to TRBJ1-1; perhaps TRBD1 as D (6 bases). V was cut by 2 bases and J by 5 bases, with 21 bases left in between. The CDR3 length is 17 residues. CDR1 is SGHTA and CDR2 is FQGNSA in the germline V gene. The CDR3 nucleotides read TGTGCCAGCAGCTTATGGGGGGCCACTACCACGGGGACTGAAGCTTTCTTT. Encoded protein: CASSLWGATTTGTEAFF.

This clonotype was seen only a few times. The CDR3 ends on some other residue instead of the conserved phenylalanine or tryptophan, so this is likely a read error. The chain employs TRBV6-2 or TRBV6-3 and TRBJ1-2, with D hard to call. The CDR3 has 14 amino acids. V shed 2 bases and J shed 2 bases, with 9 bases lying between them. Germline CDR1 MNHEY, CDR2 SVGEGT. CDR3 sequence: CASSYGSGNYGYTI. CDR3 DNA: TGTGCCAGCAGTTACGGATCAGGAAACTATGGCTACACCATC.

The CDR3: CSVEPSGERTQYF. Written as DNA, the CDR3 is TGCAGCGTTGAACCTAGCGGGGAGAGGACCCAGTACTTC. The V gene is TRBV29-1, the J gene TRBJ2-5; 9 bases align to TRBD2. Germline V gene lookup returns CDR1 SQVTM and CDR2 ANQGSEA. Unmatched junction bases numbered 5, after V lost 2 bases and J lost 7 bases. The CDR3 runs 13 residues. The full variable domain, rest sourced from reference TRBV29-1 and TRBJ2-5, is SAVISQKPSRDICQRGTSLTIQCQVDSQVTMMFWYRQQPGQSLTLIATANQGSEATYESGFVIDKFPISRPNLTFSTLTVSNMSPEDSSIYLCSVEPSGERTQYFGPGTRLLVL.

The rearrangement links TRBV29-1 to TRBJ2-5; 8 bases align to TRBD1. V was pared by 8 bases and J by 4 bases, with 12 bases of the junction left unmatched. The CDR3 spans 14 residues. Germline V gene lookup returns CDR1 SQVTM and CDR2 ANQGSEA. CDR3 loop: CSILTGVIGETQYF. The CDR3, as DNA: TGCAGCATCCTGACAGGGGTCATAGGAGAGACCCAGTACTTC. Complete variable domain (other parts from reference TRBV29-1 and TRBJ2-5): SAVISQKPSRDICQRGTSLTIQCQVDSQVTMMFWYRQQPGQSLTLIATANQGSEATYESGFVIDKFPISRPNLTFSTLTVSNMSPEDSSIYLCSILTGVIGETQYFGPGTRLLVL.

This clonotype has more than one count but fewer than ten. The chain carries TRBV4-2 and TRBJ2-3; the match to TRBD2 covers 10 bases. Germline CDR1 LGHNA, CDR2 YNFKEQ. The CDR3 contains 19 residues. The J segment lost 6 bases and the V segment lost 2 bases, leaving 17 bases of the junction unmatched. In DNA, the CDR3 is TGTGCCAGCAGCCAAAGAGACCTGCTAGCGGGAGCGGACGTGGATACGCAGTATTTT. Protein sequence: CASSQRDLLAGADVDTQYF.

The table lists this clonotype with many counts. The chain joins TRBV29-1 to TRBJ2-5, with 7 positions matching TRBD1. The trim removed 1 base at V and 3 bases at J, leaving 5 bases unmatched. The V gene's germline CDR1 is SQVTM and CDR2 ANQGSEA. The CDR3 contains 14 residues. CDR3 in amino acids: CSVEGTGAEETQYF. The CDR3 coding sequence is TGCAGCGTTGAAGGCACAGGGGCGGAAGAGACCCAGTACTTC.

This clonotype showed up just a few times. The chain has TRBV5-1 and TRBJ2-3; 10 nucleotides align to TRBD2. From germline, CDR1 is SGHRS and CDR2 YFSETQ. The V gene end was trimmed by 3 bases and the J gene end by 1 base; junction bases not matched to a gene: 5. The CDR3 spans 16 residues. CDR3 loop: CASSWGLASRTDTQYF. DNA of the CDR3: TGCGCCAGCAGCTGGGGACTAGCGTCACGCACAGATACGCAGTATTTT.

This clonotype was counted many times. The chain links TRBV20-1 to TRBJ1-1, with D perhaps TRBD1 (5 bases). Looked up from germline, CDR1 is DFQATT and CDR2 is SNEGSKA (reference sequence). The V and J ends lost 1 base and 5 bases respectively, with 5 bases between them. The CDR3 contains 11 residues. CDR3 bases: TGCAGTGCTAGAGGGGGGACTGAAGCTTTCTTT. It yields the protein CSARGGTEAFF.

This clonotype was detected a few times. This chain joins TRBV11-2 and TRBJ1-1; 9 bases agree with TRBD1. J lost 4 bases, V lost 3 bases, and 6 bases had no gene match. The CDR3 is 15 amino acids. Germline CDR1 SGHAT, CDR2 FQNNGV. The CDR3 spells CASSFPGQGITEAFF. CDR3 in DNA: TGTGCCAGCAGCTTCCCGGGACAGGGCATCACTGAAGCTTTCTTT.

This clonotype was observed a handful of times. The J gene is TRBJ2-3, the V gene TRBV5-1; a weak D match, TRBD2 (6 bases). This CDR3 comprises 13 residues. Per germline, CDR1 SGHRS and CDR2 YFSETQ. Between the trimmed V and J ends, which lost 3 bases and 11 bases, there was a span of 16 bases. CDR3 protein: CASSSGGEGMQYF. CDR3 nucleotide sequence: TGCGCCAGCAGCTCCGGGGGTGAGGGTATGCAGTATTTT.

J is TRBJ2-4 and V is TRBV10-3; 10 positions match TRBD2. The CDR3 sequence is 17 residues long. V was pared by 0 bases and J by 10 bases, with 12 bases of the junction left unmatched. In germline, CDR1 is ENHRY, CDR2 SYGVKD. The CDR3 DNA sequence: TGTGCCATCAGTGAGTCGCCCCCTTTAGCGGGAGGTGGGATTCAGTACTTC. Translated, it gives CAISESPPLAGGGIQYF.

This clonotype was picked up many times. This rearrangement joins TRBV4-3 to TRBJ1-1; 9 bases map to TRBD1. The V gene end was trimmed by 4 bases and the J gene end by 5 bases; junction bases not matched to a gene: 2. The CDR3 covers 13 residues. Per germline, CDR1 LGHNA and CDR2 YSLEER. CDR3 nucleotides: TGCGCCAGCAGCCGTGGACAGGGGACTGAAGCTTTCTTT. Translation: CASSRGQGTEAFF.

This clonotype has just a few counts. This chain joins TRBV28 and TRBJ1-1; D gene uncertain. The CDR3 totals 15 residues. CDR1 is MDHEN and CDR2 is SYDVKM in the germline V gene. Trimming cost V 3 bases and J 5 bases, with 16 bases left between them. CDR3 in amino acids: CASSFPGGRWTEAFF. In nucleotides, the CDR3 is TGTGCCAGCAGTTTCCCCGGAGGGCGGTGGACTGAAGCTTTCTTT.

V usage is TRBV7-9 and J usage is TRBJ1-5, with 7 bases aligning to TRBD1. The CDR3 is made up of 15 amino acids. The trim removed 2 bases at V and 1 base at J, leaving 2 bases unmatched. Per germline, CDR1 SEHNR and CDR2 FQNEAQ (reference sequence). CDR3 DNA sequence: TGTGCCAGCAGCTTAACAGGGGCCAGCAATCAGCCCCAGCATTTT. As protein: CASSLTGASNQPQHF.

This chain joins TRBV5-1 and TRBJ2-2; 11 bases are shared with TRBD1. CDR3 length: 15 residues. CDR1 is SGHRS and CDR2 is YFSETQ in the germline V gene. V shed 3 bases, J shed 6 bases, and the junction held 4 bases outside the gene matches. CDR3 protein: CASSSDRGPAGELFF. CDR3 nucleotide sequence: TGCGCCAGCAGCTCGGACAGGGGGCCGGCCGGGGAGCTGTTTTTT.

About this clonotype: Germline is not matched at one junction end, which may reflect a read error. V gene TRBV6-5 combines with J gene TRBJ1-2; a weak D match, TRBD1 (5 bases). Germline assignment: CDR1 MNHEY and CDR2 SVGAGI. The length of the CDR3 is 14 residues. CDR3 region: CASSYKGQGYGYTF. The DNA for the CDR3 is TGTGCCAGCAGTTACAAGGGCCAGGGCTATGGTTACACCTTC.

This chain connects TRBV27 to TRBJ2-7; 14 nucleotides agree with TRBD2. The CDR3 consists of 14 residues. CDR1 is MNHEY and CDR2 is SMNVEV in the germline V gene (reference sequence). The V gene end was trimmed by 5 bases and the J gene end by 7 bases; junction bases not matched to a gene: 4. In nucleotides, the CDR3 is TGTGCCAGCAGTACGACTAGCGGGAGGGGGGAGCAGTACTTC. This codes for CASSTTSGRGEQYF.

The rearrangement links TRBV14 to TRBJ2-3, with 13 nucleotides matching TRBD2. This CDR3 has 18 amino acids. CDR1 is SGHDN and CDR2 is FVKESK in the germline V gene. J was trimmed by 4 bases and V by 0 bases; bases with no gene match: 7. CDR3 loop: CASSQDPGLAGVADTQYF. The CDR3 region has the DNA TGTGCCAGCAGCCAAGACCCCGGACTAGCGGGGGTCGCAGATACGCAGTATTTT.

This clonotype has only a few counts. V is TRBV6-1 and J is TRBJ1-5; tentatively, D is TRBD1 (5 bases). V was cut by 0 bases and J by 6 bases, with 18 bases left in between. Germline lookup yields CDR1 MNHNS and CDR2 SASEGT. This CDR3 has 17 amino acids. The chain's CDR3 is CASSEAITVPGGQPQHF. CDR3 coding DNA: TGTGCCAGCAGTGAAGCGATTACAGTCCCGGGGGGTCAGCCCCAGCATTTT.

The chain uses TRBV20-1 and TRBJ1-6; 7 bases fit TRBD1. CDR1 and CDR2 from the germline V gene are DFQATT and SNEGSKA (reference sequence). The V and J ends lost 4 bases and 5 bases, in that order; junction bases with no gene match: 2. This CDR3 has 13 residues. CDR3 region: CSAKTGNNSPLHF. As DNA, the CDR3 is TGCAGTGCTAAGACAGGGAATAATTCACCCCTCCACTTT.